The source of this TCR beta chain is a study of cytomegalovirus exposure and HLA in healthy donors. Measured with immunoSEQ multiplex PCR; TCRdb has only the in-frame clones, and not every one. The table records 150,000 to 180,000 clones, 85% to 90% of them present only once. To note about this clone: Its antigen is undetermined.

Looked up from germline, CDR1 is SQVTM and CDR2 is ANQGSEA. With 5 bases removed from V and 8 bases from J, the gap between germline ends came to 18 bases. The length of the CDR3 is 13 residues. Study results and caveats: High specificity and sensitivity for cytomegalovirus status were reported for the classifier. In vitro work confirmed that three CMV-associated chains recognize CMV antigens.

The gene calls are TRBV29-1 and TRBJ1-2; TRBD1 might be the D (5 bases). Sequences were obtained from PBMCs. This clonotype was sampled from a human donor in good health. The CDR3 DNA is TGCAGCGTTCAGATAACCGGGGGTTGGGGCTACACCTTC. It is translated as CSVQITGGWGYTF. Drawing the rest from reference TRBV29-1 and TRBJ1-2, the complete variable domain is SAVISQKPSRDICQRGTSLTIQCQVDSQVTMMFWYRQQPGQSLTLIATANQGSEATYESGFVIDKFPISRPNLTFSTLTVSNMSPEDSSIYLCSVQITGGWGYTFGSGTRLTVV.